One T cell receptor beta chain is described in this entry. This clone's antigen is unknown. Per-base qualities were not stored, and no clone one base away is much larger. The immunoSEQ Assay, a bias-controlled multiplex PCR, was used to amplify TCRbeta CDR3 regions from genomic DNA. The paper's processing steps were these. The number of nucleated cells in each sample was estimated by amplification of reference gene primers within the assay. To quantify the absolute abundance of each unique TCRbeta CDR3 rearrangement, sequence reads were collapsed and filtered. Productive Simpson clonality was computed per sample as the square root of Simpson's diversity index over productive rearrangements. Sourced from immuneACCESS, this table was stored by TCRdb with only in-frame sequences that have V and J called. A share of the clones is absent; for the studies checked, an unresolved V gene accounts for under half, and the remainder has no known explanation. D and trimming come from the DNA, and the V and J calls and clone size come from that table. The sample table records over 350,000 clones; 88% of these occur just once. The ten most abundant clones make up 0.95% to 1% of the sample.

Participants in the prospective study were enrolled through a virtual design, were aged 18 to 89 years, and lived in 24 United States geographic areas. In the prospective study, cohorts were assigned on the basis of participant-reported clinical history obtained from a screening survey and a study questionnaire. In the prospective study, whole blood, serum and a nasopharyngeal or oropharyngeal swab were collected from each participant by mobile phlebotomists. Participants in the prospective study had the option to provide additional blood draws and questionnaires over a roughly 2-month period. Blood samples from the prospective study were shipped frozen or at room temperature prior to DNA extraction. V loses 6 bases of germline sequence and J loses 1 base, and the interval between the two ends is 10 bases. Counted from cysteine to phenylalanine, this CDR3 has 14 amino acids. Solely the CDR3 DNA is kept, with 42 bases framed from the first base. As encoded in the germline V gene, CDR1 is SNHLY while CDR2 is FYNNEI.

The sample is drawn from a study of blood T cell repertoires in COVID-19 (dated by TCRdb to the early 2020s). Regarding the study in general: The collaborator samples originated in the United States, Italy and Spain and spanned the acute and convalescent phases of COVID-19. The prospective study material was composed of cDNA or gDNA derived from T cells, B-cell-depleted T cells, or PBMCs. Nearly every sample came with metadata listing a de-identified subject ID, COVID-19 status, age in years and sex. Deeply sampled blood TCRbeta repertoires from subjects exposed to, actively infected with, or recovered from COVID-19 were included in the dataset. Where available, HLA class I and class II types were taken from metadata supplied by the sample provider and were not determined by assay-based typing. The samples were drawn from the first 160 participants of the ongoing ImmuneRACE study and from 950 to 1,500 subjects provided by 6 global collaborators. The repertoires were made available in a free public database intended to serve as a resource for research on the immune response to SARS-CoV-2. Study-level results and caveats: The quantity of clinical and demographic metadata differed by source and by participant and was supplied without curation.

The V gene is TRBV2 and the J gene is TRBJ1-5; there is no confident call for the D gene. Material: PBMCs or T cells enriched from blood (not recorded which). The sequence was obtained from a woman aged 30 to 39 with acute COVID-19. The DNA reads TGTGCCAGCAGCGAGAGTTTGAGCAATCAGCCCCAGCATTTT. This yields the protein CASSESLSNQPQHF.